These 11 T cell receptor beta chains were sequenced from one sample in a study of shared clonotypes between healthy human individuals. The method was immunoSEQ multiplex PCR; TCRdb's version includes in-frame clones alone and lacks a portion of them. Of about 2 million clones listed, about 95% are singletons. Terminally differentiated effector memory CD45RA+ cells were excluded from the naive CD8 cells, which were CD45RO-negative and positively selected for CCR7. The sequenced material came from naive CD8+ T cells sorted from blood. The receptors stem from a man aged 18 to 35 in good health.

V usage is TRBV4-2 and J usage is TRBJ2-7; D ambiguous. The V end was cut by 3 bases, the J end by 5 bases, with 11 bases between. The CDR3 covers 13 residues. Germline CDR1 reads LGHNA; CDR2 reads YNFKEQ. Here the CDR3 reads CASSQEGAHEQYF. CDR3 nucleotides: TGTGCCAGCAGCCAGGAAGGTGCTCACGAGCAGTACTTC.

The DNA of the CDR3 is TGTGCCAGCCGTCAACCTCCCACCGGGGAGCTGTTTTTT. It encodes CASRQPPTGELFF. The chain joins TRBV7-2 to TRBJ2-2; D remains unclear. V was pared by 8 bases and J by 4 bases, with 11 bases between. The CDR3 is 13 amino acids. Germline assignment: CDR1 SGHTA and CDR2 FQGNSA.

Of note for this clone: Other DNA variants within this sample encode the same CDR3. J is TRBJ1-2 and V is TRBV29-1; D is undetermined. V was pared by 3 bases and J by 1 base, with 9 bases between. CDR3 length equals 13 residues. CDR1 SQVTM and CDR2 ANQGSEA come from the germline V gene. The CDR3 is CSVEAGSNYGYTF. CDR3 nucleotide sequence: TGCAGCGTTGAGGCTGGTAGTAACTATGGCTACACCTTC. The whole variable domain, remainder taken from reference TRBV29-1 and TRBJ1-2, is SAVISQKPSRDICQRGTSLTIQCQVDSQVTMMFWYRQQPGQSLTLIATANQGSEATYESGFVIDKFPISRPNLTFSTLTVSNMSPEDSSIYLCSVEAGSNYGYTFGSGTRLTVV.

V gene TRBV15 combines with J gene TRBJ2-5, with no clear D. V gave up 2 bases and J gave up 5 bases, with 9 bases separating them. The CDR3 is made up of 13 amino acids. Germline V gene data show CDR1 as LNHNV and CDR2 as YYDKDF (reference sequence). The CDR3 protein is CATSRPMWETQYF. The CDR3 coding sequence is TGTGCCACCAGCAGACCAATGTGGGAGACCCAGTACTTC.

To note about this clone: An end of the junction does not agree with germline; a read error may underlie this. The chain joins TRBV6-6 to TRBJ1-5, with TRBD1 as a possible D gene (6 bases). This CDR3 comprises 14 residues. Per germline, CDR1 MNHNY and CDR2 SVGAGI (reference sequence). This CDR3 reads CASRQTGRNQPQHF. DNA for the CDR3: TGTGCCAGCAGACAGACAGGCCGCAACCAGCCCCAGCATTTT.

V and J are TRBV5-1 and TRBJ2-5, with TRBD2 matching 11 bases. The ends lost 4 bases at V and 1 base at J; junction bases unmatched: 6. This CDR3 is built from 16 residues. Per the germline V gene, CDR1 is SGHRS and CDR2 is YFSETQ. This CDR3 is CASSDGTSGLQETQYF. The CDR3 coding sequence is TGCGCCAGCAGCGACGGGACTAGCGGACTCCAAGAGACCCAGTACTTC.

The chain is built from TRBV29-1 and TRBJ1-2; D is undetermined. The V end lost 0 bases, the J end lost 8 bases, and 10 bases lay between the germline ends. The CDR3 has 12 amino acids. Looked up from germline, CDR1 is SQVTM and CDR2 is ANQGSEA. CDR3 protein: CSVEDSTHGYTF. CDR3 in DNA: TGCAGCGTTGAAGACTCCACCCACGGCTACACCTTC. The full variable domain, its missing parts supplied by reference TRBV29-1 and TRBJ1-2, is SAVISQKPSRDICQRGTSLTIQCQVDSQVTMMFWYRQQPGQSLTLIATANQGSEATYESGFVIDKFPISRPNLTFSTLTVSNMSPEDSSIYLCSVEDSTHGYTFGSGTRLTVV.

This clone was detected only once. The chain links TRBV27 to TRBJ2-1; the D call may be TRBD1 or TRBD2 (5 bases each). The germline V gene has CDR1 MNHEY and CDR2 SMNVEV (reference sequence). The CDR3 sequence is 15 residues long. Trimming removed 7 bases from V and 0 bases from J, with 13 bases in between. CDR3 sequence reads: CASNPGTDSYNEQFF. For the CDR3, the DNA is TGTGCCAGCAACCCAGGGACCGACTCCTACAATGAGCAGTTCTTC.

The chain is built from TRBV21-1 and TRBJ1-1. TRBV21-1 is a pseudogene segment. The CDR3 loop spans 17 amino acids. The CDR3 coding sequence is TGTGCCAGCAGCAGCCGCTTTGGGATCATAATGAACACTGAAGCTTTCTTT. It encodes CASSSRFGIIMNTEAFF.

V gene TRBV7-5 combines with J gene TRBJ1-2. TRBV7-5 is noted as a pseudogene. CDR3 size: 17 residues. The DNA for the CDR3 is TGTGCCAGAAGCCCTACGGACCCGGGCCGAGAACCTTATGGCTACACCTTC. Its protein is CARSPTDPGREPYGYTF.

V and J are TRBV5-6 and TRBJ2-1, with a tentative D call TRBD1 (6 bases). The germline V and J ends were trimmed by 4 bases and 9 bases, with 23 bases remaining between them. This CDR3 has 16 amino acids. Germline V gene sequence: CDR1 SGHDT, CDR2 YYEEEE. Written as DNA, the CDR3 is TGTGCCAGCAGCACCGACGATATAGGGGGTTGGGTTGAGCAGTTCTTC. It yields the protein CASSTDDIGGWVEQFF.